The 5 T cell receptor beta chains below all came from one sample that was sequenced in a study of shared clonotypes between healthy human individuals. Libraries were prepared by immunoSEQ multiplex PCR; TCRdb keeps only in-frame clonotypes and omits some of them. Among hundreds of thousands of clones listed, over 90% were seen once. Naive-designated CD8 cells lacked CD45RO, were positively enriched for CCR7, and omitted terminally differentiated effector memory CD45RA+ cells. The source material was naive CD8+ T cells sorted from blood. The receptor set was obtained from a man aged 30 to 45 in good health.

The chain recombines TRBV27 with TRBJ2-2; 7 bases are a match to TRBD2. V was pared by 0 bases and J by 0 bases, with 1 base of the junction left unmatched. The CDR3 length is 16 residues. Germline CDR1 and CDR2: MNHEY and SMNVEV (reference sequence). CDR3 DNA: TGTGCCAGCAGTTTATCAGCGGGAACGAACACCGGGGAGCTGTTTTTT. The encoded protein is CASSLSAGTNTGELFF.

The V gene is TRBV7-9, the J gene TRBJ2-4, with D unclear. This CDR3 region has 13 residues. V was shortened by 5 bases and J by 6 bases, with 11 bases between the two germline ends. Germline V gene lookup returns CDR1 SEHNR and CDR2 FQNEAQ (reference sequence). CDR3 coding DNA: TGTGCCAGCAGCCCCGACGAAGGAAACATTCAGTACTTC. Translated: CASSPDEGNIQYF.

The V and J genes are TRBV4-1 and TRBJ1-5, with D perhaps TRBD1 (6 bases). Deletions cut 1 base from V and 9 bases from J, with 10 bases between. From germline, CDR1 is MGHRA and CDR2 YSYEKL. This CDR3 region has 13 residues. The CDR3 region has the DNA TGCGCCAGCAGCCAAGTACAGGGTAGGCCCCAGCATTTT. Protein: CASSQVQGRPQHF.

V gene TRBV28 combines with J gene TRBJ2-1; 7 nucleotides align to TRBD2. Germline V lookup: CDR1 MDHEN, CDR2 SYDVKM. The V and J ends lost 5 bases and 4 bases, in that order; junction bases with no gene match: 8. This CDR3 is built from 15 residues. The CDR3 nucleotides read TGTGCCAGCAGTCGAGGTGAGCGGGAATACAATGAGCAGTTCTTC. Residues: CASSRGEREYNEQFF.

The table lists this clone with a count of one. CDR3 in amino acids: CASSSYDRAGEQYF. CDR3 DNA sequence: TGTGCCAGCAGTTCCTACGACAGGGCGGGCGAGCAGTACTTC. The V and J genes are TRBV27 and TRBJ2-7; TRBD1 agrees at 7 bases. CDR1 and CDR2 (germline): MNHEY, SMNVEV (reference sequence). Trimming at V came to 4 bases and at J to 6 bases, leaving 9 bases not matched to a gene. CDR3 size: 14 residues.